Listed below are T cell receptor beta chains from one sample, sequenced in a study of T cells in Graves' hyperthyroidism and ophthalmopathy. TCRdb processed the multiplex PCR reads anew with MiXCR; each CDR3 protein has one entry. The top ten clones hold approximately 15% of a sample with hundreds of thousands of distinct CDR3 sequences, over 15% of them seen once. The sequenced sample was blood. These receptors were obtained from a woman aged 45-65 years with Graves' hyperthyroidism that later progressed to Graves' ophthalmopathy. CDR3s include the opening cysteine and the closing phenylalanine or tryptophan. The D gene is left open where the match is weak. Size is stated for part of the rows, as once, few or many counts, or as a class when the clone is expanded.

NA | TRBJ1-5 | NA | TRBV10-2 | CASSDRDGSNQPQHF | TGCGCCAGCAGTGACAGGGATGGATCCAATCAGCCCCAGCATTTT
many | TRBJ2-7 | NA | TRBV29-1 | CSVEDSFGTEQYF | TGCAGCGTTGAAGATAGCTTTGGCACCGAGCAGTACTTC
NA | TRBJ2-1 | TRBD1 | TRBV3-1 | CASSQSGRGLSGNEQFF | TGTGCCAGCAGCCAAAGCGGCAGGGGGCTTTCTGGCAATGAGCAGTTCTTC
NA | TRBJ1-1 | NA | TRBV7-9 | CASSLGESGMNTEAFF | TGTGCCAGCAGCTTAGGGGAATCAGGGATGAACACTGAAGCTTTCTTT
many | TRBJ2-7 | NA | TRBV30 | CAWTGLRTYEQYF | TGTGCCTGGACGGGACTCCGAACCTACGAGCAGTACTTC
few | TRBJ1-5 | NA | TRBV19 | CASSIGHNSNQPQHF | TGTGCCAGTAGTATAGGACATAATAGCAATCAGCCCCAGCATTTT
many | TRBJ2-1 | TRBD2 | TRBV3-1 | CASRFRAGGKSEQFF | TGTGCCAGCAGATTCCGAGCGGGGGGGAAGAGTGAGCAGTTCTTC
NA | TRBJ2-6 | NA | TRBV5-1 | CASSLRATSGANVLTF | TGCGCCAGCAGTTTACGAGCCACCTCTGGGGCCAACGTCCTGACTTTC
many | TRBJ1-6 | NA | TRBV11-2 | CASRQGTDYNSPLHF | TGTGCCAGCAGACAAGGGACGGATTATAATTCACCCCTCCACTTT
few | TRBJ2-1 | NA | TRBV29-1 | CSVTGTANEQFF | TGCAGCGTAACCGGGACTGCCAATGAGCAGTTCTTC
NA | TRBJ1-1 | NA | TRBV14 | CASSYTWGTNTEAFF | TGTGCCAGCAGCTATACGTGGGGGACGAACACTGAAGCTTTCTTT
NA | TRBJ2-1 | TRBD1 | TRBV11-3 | CASSLSGTGILEQFF | TGTGCCAGCAGCTTGTCCGGGACAGGGATTTTAGAGCAGTTCTTC
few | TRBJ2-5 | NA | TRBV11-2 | CASSLGGVRETQYF | TGTGCCAGCAGCTTAGGAGGGGTTAGGGAGACCCAGTACTTC
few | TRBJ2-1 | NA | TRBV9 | CASSPGRGGGIEQFF | TGTGCCAGCAGCCCCGGACGGGGCGGGGGCATTGAGCAGTTCTTC
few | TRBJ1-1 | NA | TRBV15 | CATSRERRGNTEAFF | TGTGCCACCAGCAGAGAAAGGCGGGGGAACACTGAAGCTTTCTTT
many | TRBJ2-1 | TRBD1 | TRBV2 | CAGSDREKYNEQFF | TGTGCCGGTTCGGACAGGGAAAAATACAATGAGCAGTTCTTC
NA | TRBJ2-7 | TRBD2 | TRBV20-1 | CSAPPLRGGMEDEQYF | TGCAGTGCTCCCCCCCTGAGGGGAGGGATGGAGGACGAGCAGTACTTC
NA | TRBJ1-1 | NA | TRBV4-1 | CASSQVSRGMNTEAFF | TGCGCCAGCAGCCAAGTTTCCCGCGGGATGAACACTGAAGCTTTCTTT
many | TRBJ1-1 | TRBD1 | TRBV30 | CAWRRGDRTMNTEAFF | TGTGCCTGGAGAAGGGGGGACAGGACGATGAACACTGAAGCTTTCTTT
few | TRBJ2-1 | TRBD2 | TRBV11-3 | CASSVPGLARDNEQFF | TGTGCCAGCAGTGTTCCGGGACTAGCGAGAGACAATGAGCAGTTCTTC
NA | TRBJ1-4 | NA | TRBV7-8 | CASSLVFGDEKLFF | TGTGCCAGCAGCTTAGTTTTTGGTGATGAAAAACTGTTTTTT
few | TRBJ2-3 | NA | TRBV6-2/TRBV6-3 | CASSQAAGPDTQYF | TGTGCCAGCAGCCAAGCGGCAGGTCCAGATACGCAGTATTTT
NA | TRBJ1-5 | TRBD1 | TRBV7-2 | CASSRQGHSNQPQHF | TGTGCCAGCAGCAGACAGGGTCATAGCAATCAGCCCCAGCATTTT
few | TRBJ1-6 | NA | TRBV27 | CASSLEGTPPLHF | TGTGCCAGCAGTTTGGAGGGAACTCCACCCCTCCACTTT
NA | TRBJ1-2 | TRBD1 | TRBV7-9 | CASSLNRQGSPGYTF | TGTGCCAGCAGCTTAAATAGACAGGGAAGCCCTGGCTACACCTTC
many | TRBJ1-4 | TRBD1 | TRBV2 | CASKLDRGGEKLFF | TGTGCCAGCAAGTTGGACAGGGGTGGTGAAAAACTGTTTTTT
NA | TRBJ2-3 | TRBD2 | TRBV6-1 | CASTQLAGGIGVADTQYF | TGTGCCAGCACCCAGCTCGCGGGGGGCATCGGGGTAGCAGATACGCAGTATTTT
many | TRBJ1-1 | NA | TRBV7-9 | CASSLETDSTEAFF | TGTGCCAGCAGCTTAGAGACCGACAGTACTGAAGCTTTCTTT
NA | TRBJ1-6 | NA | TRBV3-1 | CASSQDFRGGPSPLHF | TGTGCCAGCAGCCAAGATTTTCGGGGTGGTCCATCACCCCTCCACTTT
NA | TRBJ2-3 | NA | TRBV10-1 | CASSEGNQDTQYF | TGCGCCAGCAGTGAGGGAAATCAAGATACGCAGTATTTT
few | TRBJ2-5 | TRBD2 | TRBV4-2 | CASSQVAGGPEETQYF | TGTGCCAGCAGCCAAGTGGCGGGGGGGCCGGAGGAGACCCAGTACTTC
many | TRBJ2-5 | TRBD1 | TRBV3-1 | CASSQAFGQAYQETQYF | TGTGCCAGCAGCCAAGCCTTTGGACAGGCGTACCAAGAGACCCAGTACTTC
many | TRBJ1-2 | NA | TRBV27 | CASSGDATDDYGYTF | TGTGCCAGCAGCGGGGATGCGACGGACGACTATGGCTACACCTTC
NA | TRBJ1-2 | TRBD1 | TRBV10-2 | CASSIGTATYYGYTF | TGCGCCAGCTCTATCGGGACAGCAACTTACTATGGCTACACCTTC
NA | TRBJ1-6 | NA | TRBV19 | CASSPWGFWSPLHF | TGTGCCAGTAGTCCCTGGGGGTTTTGGTCACCCCTCCACTTT
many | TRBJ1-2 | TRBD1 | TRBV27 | CASSPRDRPWAYGYTF | TGTGCCAGCAGTCCCCGGGACAGGCCATGGGCCTATGGCTACACCTTC
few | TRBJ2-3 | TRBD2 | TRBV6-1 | CASSALAGGGDTQYF | TGTGCCAGCAGTGCACTAGCGGGGGGTGGGGATACGCAGTATTTT
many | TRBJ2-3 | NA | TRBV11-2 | CASRRGGDTQYF | TGTGCCAGCAGACGTGGAGGGGATACGCAGTATTTT
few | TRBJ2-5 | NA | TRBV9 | CASSVNLQDPQETQYF | TGTGCCAGCAGCGTCAATCTGCAGGATCCCCAAGAGACCCAGTACTTC
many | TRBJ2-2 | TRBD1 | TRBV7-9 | CASSNRGPNTGELFF | TGTGCCAGCAGCAACAGGGGGCCCAACACCGGGGAGCTGTTTTTT
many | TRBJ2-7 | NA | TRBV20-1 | CSARVQGSSYEQYF | TGCAGTGCTAGAGTCCAGGGGTCCTCCTACGAGCAGTACTTC
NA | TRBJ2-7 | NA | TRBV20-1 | CSARDLDLSYEQYF | TGCAGTGCTAGAGATCTCGACCTTTCCTACGAGCAGTACTTC
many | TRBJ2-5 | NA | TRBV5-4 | CASSFGFQETQYF | TGTGCCAGCAGCTTTGGTTTCCAAGAGACCCAGTACTTC
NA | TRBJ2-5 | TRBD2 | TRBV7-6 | CASSLYGRTQETQYF | TGTGCCAGCAGCTTATACGGGAGGACCCAAGAGACCCAGTACTTC
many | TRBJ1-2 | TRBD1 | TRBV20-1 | CSARAPYDRARGYTF | TGCAGTGCTAGAGCTCCCTATGACAGGGCTAGGGGCTACACCTTC
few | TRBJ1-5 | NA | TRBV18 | CASSLGEIQPQHF | TGTGCCAGCTCACTGGGGGAAATTCAGCCCCAGCATTTT
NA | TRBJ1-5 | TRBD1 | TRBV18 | CASSPQRTGLDQPQHF | TGTGCCAGCTCACCACAAAGGACAGGGTTAGATCAGCCCCAGCATTTT
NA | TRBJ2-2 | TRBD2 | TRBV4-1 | CASTRTSGGPGELFF | TGCGCCAGCACCCGGACTAGCGGGGGACCCGGGGAGCTGTTTTTT
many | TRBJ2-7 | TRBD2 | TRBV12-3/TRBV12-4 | CASSLAGGSYEQYF | TGTGCCAGCAGCTTAGCGGGAGGATCCTACGAGCAGTACTTC
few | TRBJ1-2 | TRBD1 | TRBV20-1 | CSARDQTGAGYGYTF | TGCAGTGCTAGAGATCAAACAGGGGCTGGCTATGGCTACACCTTC
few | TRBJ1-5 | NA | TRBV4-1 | CASSQDVRAGGQPQHF | TGCGCCAGCAGCCAAGACGTCAGGGCAGGTGGTCAGCCCCAGCATTTT
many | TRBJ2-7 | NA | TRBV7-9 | CASSFPGRRDEQYF | TGTGCCAGCAGCTTCCCGGGACGTAGGGACGAGCAGTACTTC